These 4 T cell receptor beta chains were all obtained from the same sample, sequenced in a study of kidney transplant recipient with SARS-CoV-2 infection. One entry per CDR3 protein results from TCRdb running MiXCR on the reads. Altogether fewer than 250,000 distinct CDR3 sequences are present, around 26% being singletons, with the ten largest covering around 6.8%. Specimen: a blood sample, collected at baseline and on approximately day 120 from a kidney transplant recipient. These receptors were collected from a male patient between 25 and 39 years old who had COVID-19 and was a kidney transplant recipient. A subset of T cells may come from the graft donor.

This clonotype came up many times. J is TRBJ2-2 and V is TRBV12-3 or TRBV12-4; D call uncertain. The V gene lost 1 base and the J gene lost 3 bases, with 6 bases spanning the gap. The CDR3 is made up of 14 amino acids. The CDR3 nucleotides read TGTGCCAGCAGTTTAGGACCAGACACCGGGGAGCTGTTTTTT. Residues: CASSLGPDTGELFF.

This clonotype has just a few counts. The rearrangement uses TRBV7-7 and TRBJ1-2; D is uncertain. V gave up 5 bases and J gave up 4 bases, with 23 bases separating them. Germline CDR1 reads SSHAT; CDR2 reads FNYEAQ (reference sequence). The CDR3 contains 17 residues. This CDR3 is CASSPWNKCRKTYGYTF. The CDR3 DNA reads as TGTGCCAGCAGCCCGTGGAATAAGTGCCGAAAGACCTATGGCTACACCTTC.

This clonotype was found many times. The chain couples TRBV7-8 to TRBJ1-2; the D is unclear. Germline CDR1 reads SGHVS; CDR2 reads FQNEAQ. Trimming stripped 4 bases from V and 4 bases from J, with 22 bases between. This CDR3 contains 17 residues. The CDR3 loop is CASSCPVFTRKTYGYTF. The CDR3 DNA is TGTGCCAGCAGCTGTCCAGTGTTTACCCGAAAGACCTATGGCTACACCTTC.

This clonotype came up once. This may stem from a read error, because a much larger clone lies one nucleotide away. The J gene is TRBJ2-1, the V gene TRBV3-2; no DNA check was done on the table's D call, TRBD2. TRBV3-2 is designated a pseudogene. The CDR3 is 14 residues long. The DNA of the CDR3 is TGTGCCAGCAGCCAACTAGCGGGAGACAATGAGCAGCTCTTC. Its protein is CASSQLAGDNEQLF.